These 19 T cell receptor beta chains share one sample of origin, sequenced in a study of blood T cell repertoires in COVID-19. Measured with immunoSEQ multiplex PCR; TCRdb has only the in-frame clones, and not every one. The table records 100,000 or so clones, around four fifths of them present only once. Specimen: peripheral blood. The receptors were sampled from a human donor in a cohort sampled during active COVID-19.

This clone was detected once. The gene calls are TRBV10-1 and TRBJ2-3; TRBD2 is a possible D gene (6 bases). Germline V gene data show CDR1 as WNHNN and CDR2 as SYGVQD (reference sequence). The CDR3 runs to 15 residues. Trimming stripped 2 bases from V and 1 base from J, with 10 bases between. DNA for the CDR3: TGCGCCAGCAGTGAGAATCAGCGGGGCACAGATACGCAGTATTTT. Translation gives CASSENQRGTDTQYF.

The chain links TRBV7-6 to TRBJ2-5, with D maybe TRBD2 (5 bases). This CDR3 is 17 amino acids long. The germline V gene has CDR1 SGHVS and CDR2 FNYEAQ. V was cut by 2 bases and J by 2 bases, with 18 bases left in between. CDR3 sequence: CASSLLPPSGTQETQYF. In nucleotides, the CDR3 is TGTGCCAGCAGCTTATTACCGCCGAGCGGAACACAAGAGACCCAGTACTTC. Complete variable domain (other parts from reference TRBV7-6 and TRBJ2-5): GAGVSQSPRYKVTKRGQDVALRCDPISGHVSLYWYRQALGQGPEFLTYFNYEAQQDKSGLPNDRFSAERPEGSISTLTIQRTEQRDSAMYRCASSLLPPSGTQETQYFGPGTRLLVL.

The rearrangement links TRBV6-5 to TRBJ1-3; TRBD1 agrees at 7 bases. The V and J ends lost 5 bases and 4 bases, in that order; junction bases with no gene match: 8. The CDR3 runs to 15 residues. CDR1 and CDR2 from the germline V gene are MNHEY and SVGAGI. The CDR3 nucleotides read TGTGCCAGCAGTCCGATTCAGGGGGGAGGAAACACCATATATTTT. Translated: CASSPIQGGGNTIYF.

The chain links TRBV28 to TRBJ2-3; unclear D gene. CDR1 and CDR2 (germline): MDHEN, SYDVKM. This CDR3 contains 14 residues. The V and J ends lost 4 bases and 2 bases respectively, with 10 bases between them. CDR3 loop: CASSWAGLTDTQYF. Written as DNA, the CDR3 is TGTGCCAGCAGTTGGGCCGGCCTCACAGATACGCAGTATTTT.

This clone was counted a single time. The V gene is TRBV9, the J gene TRBJ2-7; the match to TRBD1 covers 8 bases. The CDR3 is 15 amino acids. V was pared by 3 bases and J by 2 bases, with 7 bases of the junction left unmatched. Germline-derived CDR1 and CDR2 are SGDLS and YYNGEE. The CDR3 DNA follows: TGTGCCAGCAGCGCCGGACAGGGAGTTCCCTACGAGCAGTACTTC. Encoded protein: CASSAGQGVPYEQYF.

This clone is a singleton in its sample. V is TRBV5-4 and J is TRBJ1-2; 7 nucleotides agree with TRBD1. The CDR3 has 15 amino acids. Germline-derived CDR1 and CDR2 are SGHNT and YYREEE (reference sequence). V lost 4 bases and J lost 1; bases outside the gene matches: 7. The CDR3 spells CASSIGQASNYGYTF. CDR3 bases: TGTGCCAGCAGCATCGGACAGGCCAGTAACTATGGCTACACCTTC.

The chain links TRBV2 to TRBJ2-7; TRBD1 matches 7 bases. Per the germline V gene, CDR1 is SNHLY and CDR2 is FYNNEI. This CDR3 comprises 13 residues. The V and J ends lost 7 bases and 3 bases, in that order; junction bases with no gene match: 6. The chain's CDR3 is CASTGGQNYEQYF. CDR3 nucleotide sequence: TGTGCCAGCACTGGGGGACAGAACTACGAGCAGTACTTC.

This clone has only one observation. The rearrangement joins TRBV5-4 to TRBJ1-3; TRBD1 aligns across 10 bases. This CDR3 has 17 residues. The ends lost 1 base at V and 7 bases at J; junction bases unmatched: 11. Germline CDR1 and CDR2: SGHNT and YYREEE (reference sequence). CDR3 DNA: TGTGCCAGCAGCTTGATCCTCGCTGGGGACAGGGGTAACACCATATATTTT. Its protein product is CASSLILAGDRGNTIYF.

The V call is TRBV25-1, the J call TRBJ2-1, with D possibly being TRBD1 (6 bases). V lost 3 bases to trimming and J lost 12 bases, with 12 bases between them. CDR3 size: 12 residues. The germline gives CDR1 MGHDK, CDR2 SYGVNS. The CDR3 DNA is TGTGCCAGCAGTGACAGGACAGTGGCGCAGTTCTTC. It codes for CASSDRTVAQFF.

The chain recombines TRBV24-1 with TRBJ2-3; TRBD1 agrees at 7 bases. The CDR3 loop spans 16 amino acids. Germline trimming cut 3 bases from V and 2 bases from J; bases unmatched to any gene: 7. Germline CDR1 reads KGHDR; CDR2 reads SFDVKD. CDR3 sequence: CATSDARGLSTDTQYF. CDR3 bases: TGTGCCACCAGTGATGCTAGGGGGCTCTCCACAGATACGCAGTATTTT.

The chain links TRBV4-1 to TRBJ2-5; D not certain. V was shortened by 1 base and J by 5 bases, with 8 bases between the two germline ends. The CDR3 has 13 residues. Germline loops: CDR1 MGHRA, CDR2 YSYEKL. CDR3 in amino acids: CASSQGRVETQYF. The CDR3 nucleotides are TGCGCCAGCAGCCAAGGCCGAGTTGAGACCCAGTACTTC.

The chain couples TRBV20-1 to TRBJ2-1; a weak D match, TRBD2 (5 bases). Germline CDR1 DFQATT, CDR2 SNEGSKA (reference sequence). The CDR3 runs to 12 residues. The germline V and J ends were trimmed by 3 bases and 9 bases, with 12 bases remaining between them. Written as DNA, the CDR3 is TGCAGTGCTAGTCCTTCTAGCTTTGAGCAGTTCTTC. Translation gives CSASPSSFEQFF.

The chain employs TRBV6-5 and TRBJ1-2; TRBD1 matches 8 bases. J lost 2 bases, V lost 5 bases, and 1 base had no gene match. The CDR3 loop spans 13 amino acids. Looked up from germline, CDR1 is MNHEY and CDR2 is SVGAGI. The CDR3 spells CASSRTGNYGYTF. The CDR3, as DNA: TGTGCCAGCAGTCGGACAGGGAACTATGGCTACACCTTC.

The chain carries TRBV7-2 and TRBJ2-1; possible D gene TRBD2, 6 bases. The V end was cut by 1 base, the J end by 5 bases, with 9 bases between. The length of the CDR3 is 14 residues. Germline values: CDR1 SGHTA, CDR2 FQGNSA. CDR3 nucleotides: TGTGCCAGCAGCTTAGGGGGACTTAACAATGAGCAGTTCTTC. Amino acid sequence: CASSLGGLNNEQFF.

This chain connects TRBV27 to TRBJ2-7; the match to TRBD1 covers 7 bases. The germline CDR1 and CDR2 sequences are MNHEY and SMNVEV (reference sequence). The CDR3 spans 15 residues. Trimming removed 8 bases from V and 4 bases from J; junction bases left unmatched: 14. The DNA of the CDR3 is TGTGCCAGCCGCCGGACAGGCCAAAGAGCTTACGAGCAGTACTTC. Translated, it gives CASRRTGQRAYEQYF.

The V call is TRBV5-1, the J call TRBJ1-2; 7 bases match TRBD1. The germline CDR1 and CDR2 sequences are SGHRS and YFSETQ. This CDR3 is 14 amino acids long. Trimming at V came to 2 bases and at J to 3 bases, leaving 4 bases not matched to a gene. The CDR3 spells CASSLQGQDYGYTF. The CDR3 nucleotides are TGCGCCAGCAGCTTACAGGGGCAGGACTATGGCTACACCTTC.

The chain links TRBV5-1 to TRBJ2-7, with D unresolved. This CDR3 spans 13 amino acids. Germline loops: CDR1 SGHRS, CDR2 YFSETQ. Trimming removed 0 bases from V and 4 bases from J, with 8 bases in between. The CDR3 nucleotides are TGCGCCAGCAGCTTGGTTGCAGCGTACGAGCAGTACTTC. Translating gives CASSLVAAYEQYF.

This sequence joins TRBV6-5 and TRBJ1-2; possibly TRBD1 for D (6 bases). The CDR3 runs 14 residues. CDR1 is MNHEY and CDR2 is SVGAGI in the germline V gene. Trimming left V 6 bases short and J 8 bases short, with 19 bases between. The CDR3 region is CASRLRAGDEGYTF. CDR3 coding DNA: TGTGCCAGCAGGCTGAGGGCAGGGGACGAAGGCTACACCTTC.

This chain joins TRBV18 and TRBJ1-5, with 8 bases fitting TRBD1. Per germline, CDR1 KGHSH and CDR2 LQKENI. The CDR3 has 15 residues. J lost 1 base, V lost 4 bases, and 3 bases had no gene match. DNA of the CDR3: TGTGCCAGCTCACTGGGACAGGCAAGCAATCAGCCCCAGCATTTT. Translating gives CASSLGQASNQPQHF.